The clone carrying this T cell receptor beta chain was seen only a few times. TCRdb re-called the reads with MiXCR, one entry per CDR3 protein. The table records approximately 630,000 distinct CDR3 sequences, 24% of them present only once. This sample was included in a study of T cell repertoires in cytomegalovirus infection. This receptor was obtained from a human donor in good health (CMV status not recorded). Some clones in this sample may be carry-over from other donors' samples. Sequenced material: CD8+ T cells from PBMCs.

The CDR3 DNA is TGTGCCAGCTGCCTCGCGTGGAGCTCCTACAATGAGCAGTTCTTC. This gives the protein CASCLAWSSYNEQFF. This chain links TRBV28 with TRBJ2-1, with D unresolved. The germline V and J ends were trimmed by 8 bases and 0 bases, with 14 bases remaining between them. This CDR3 is built from 15 residues. The germline gives CDR1 MDHEN, CDR2 SYDVKM.